This T cell receptor (beta chain) was observed in a study of blood T cells in healthy people across ages. Study-wide results and caveats: Diversity of TCR beta correlated strongly with naive T cell percentage. Investigators viewed diversity estimates from one million T cells as underestimates, the study reported.

A second PCR of 7 to 11 cycles used a sample-barcoded 5' primer and a J-beta primer mix. TCRdb re-derived calls from the 5' RACE reads in MiXCR, one entry per CDR3 protein. The sample comprises about 800,000 distinct CDR3 sequences, roughly 25% of which are singletons, and roughly 3.5% rests with the top ten. This clonotype turned up a few times. Its target is unknown. The CDR3 covers 12 residues. Trimming took 3 bases from V and 10 from J, leaving 10 bases between them. This sample was also put to use in a study of T cells of mothers and their children.

Sequences were obtained from blood. V and J are TRBV12-3 or TRBV12-4 and TRBJ2-1, with a tentative D call TRBD2 (6 bases). The sequence was collected from a boy younger than 18 in good health. CDR3 sequence (DNA): TGTGCCAGCAGTTTCTCCGCGGGAGAGCAGTTCTTC. Protein sequence: CASSFSAGEQFF.